This T cell receptor (beta chain) is drawn from a study of shared clonotypes between healthy human individuals. Study overall: The study used three CD4 naive, three CD4 memory, two CD8 naive and one CD8 memory plate per donor. Broader study findings: All-four-donor shared clonotypes had higher generation probabilities than non-shared clonotypes did.

CDR3 length equals 12 residues. Genomic DNA of every subset was divided equally among multiple immunoSEQ plates. In the original analysis: Filtering was not the same, since immunoSEQ gave junction-only sequences without quality scores. Measured with immunoSEQ multiplex PCR; TCRdb has only the in-frame clones, and not every one. The V and J calls and the clone size are those of that table, but D and trimming were determined from the DNA. The profile shows roughly 1,600,000 clones, 98% to 99% of them singletons. Concerning this clone: Its antigen is as yet unknown.

J is TRBJ1-2 and V is TRBV21-1. TRBV21-1 is given as a pseudogene. The sequenced sample was naive CD4+ T cells sorted from blood. The subset here: CD45RA+ positively selected. The sequence came from a man aged 30 to 39 in good health. CDR3 region: CASVGVSWGYTF. The CDR3 nucleotides are TGTGCCAGCGTGGGGGTTTCTTGGGGCTACACCTTC.